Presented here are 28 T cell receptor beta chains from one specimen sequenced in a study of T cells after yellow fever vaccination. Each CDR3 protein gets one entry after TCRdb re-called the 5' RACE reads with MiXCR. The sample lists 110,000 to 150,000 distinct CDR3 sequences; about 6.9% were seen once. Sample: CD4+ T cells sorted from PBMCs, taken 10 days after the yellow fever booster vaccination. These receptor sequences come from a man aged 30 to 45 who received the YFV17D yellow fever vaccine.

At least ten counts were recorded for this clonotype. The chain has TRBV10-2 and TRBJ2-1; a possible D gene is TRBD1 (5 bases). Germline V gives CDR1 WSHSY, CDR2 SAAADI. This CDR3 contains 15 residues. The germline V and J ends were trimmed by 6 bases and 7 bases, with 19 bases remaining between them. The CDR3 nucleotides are TGCGCCAGCAGAGCAGAGGTAGGGGCCTGGAATGAGCAGTTCTTC. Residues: CASRAEVGAWNEQFF.

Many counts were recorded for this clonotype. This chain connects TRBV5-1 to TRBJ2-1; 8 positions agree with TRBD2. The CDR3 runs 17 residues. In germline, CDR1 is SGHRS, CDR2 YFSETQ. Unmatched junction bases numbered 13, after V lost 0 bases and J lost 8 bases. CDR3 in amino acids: CASSLAVTAGAVDEQFF. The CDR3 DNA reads TGCGCCAGCAGCTTGGCAGTGACAGCGGGAGCTGTCGATGAGCAGTTCTTC.

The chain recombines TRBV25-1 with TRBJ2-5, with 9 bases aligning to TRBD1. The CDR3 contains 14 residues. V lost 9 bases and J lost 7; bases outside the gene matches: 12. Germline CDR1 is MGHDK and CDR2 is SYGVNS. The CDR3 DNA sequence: TGTGCCAGTGGAGCGGGGACAGGGTTCGTGACCCAGTACTTC. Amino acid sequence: CASGAGTGFVTQYF.

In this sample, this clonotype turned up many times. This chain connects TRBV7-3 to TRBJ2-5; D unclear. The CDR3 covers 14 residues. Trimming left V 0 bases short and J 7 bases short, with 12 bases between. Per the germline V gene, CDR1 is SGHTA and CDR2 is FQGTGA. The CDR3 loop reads CASSLTGSPGTQYF. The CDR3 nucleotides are TGTGCCAGCAGCTTAACTGGCAGTCCGGGGACCCAGTACTTC.

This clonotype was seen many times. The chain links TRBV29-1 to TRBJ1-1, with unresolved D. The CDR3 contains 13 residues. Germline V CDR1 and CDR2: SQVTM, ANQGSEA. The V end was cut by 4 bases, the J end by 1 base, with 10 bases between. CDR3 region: CSVGAGTNTEAFF. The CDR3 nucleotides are TGCAGCGTTGGGGCAGGTACGAACACTGAAGCTTTCTTT.

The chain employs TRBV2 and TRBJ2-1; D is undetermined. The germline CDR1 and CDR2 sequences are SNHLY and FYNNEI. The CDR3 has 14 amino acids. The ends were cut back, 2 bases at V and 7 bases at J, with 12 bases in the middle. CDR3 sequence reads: CASSERVLGNEQFF. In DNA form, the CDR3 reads TGTGCCAGCAGTGAAAGGGTCCTTGGGAATGAGCAGTTCTTC.

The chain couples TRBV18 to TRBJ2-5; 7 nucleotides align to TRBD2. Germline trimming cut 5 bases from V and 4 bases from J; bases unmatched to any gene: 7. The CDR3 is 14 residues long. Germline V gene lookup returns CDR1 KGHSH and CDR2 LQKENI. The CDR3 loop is CASSEGLVIETQYF. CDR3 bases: TGTGCCAGCTCAGAAGGACTAGTGATAGAGACCCAGTACTTC.

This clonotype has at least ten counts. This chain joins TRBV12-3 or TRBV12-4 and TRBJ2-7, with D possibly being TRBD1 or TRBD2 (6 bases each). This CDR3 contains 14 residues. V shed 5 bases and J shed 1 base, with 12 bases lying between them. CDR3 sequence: CASSGKGGSYEQYF. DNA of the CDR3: TGTGCCAGCAGTGGCAAGGGGGGTTCCTACGAGCAGTACTTC.

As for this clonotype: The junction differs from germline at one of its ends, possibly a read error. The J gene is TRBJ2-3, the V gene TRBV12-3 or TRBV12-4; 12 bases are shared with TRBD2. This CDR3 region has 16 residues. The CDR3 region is CAGRRRTSGATDTQYF. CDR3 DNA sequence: TGTGCCGGCAGACGCCGGACTAGCGGGGCCACAGATACGCAGTATTTT.

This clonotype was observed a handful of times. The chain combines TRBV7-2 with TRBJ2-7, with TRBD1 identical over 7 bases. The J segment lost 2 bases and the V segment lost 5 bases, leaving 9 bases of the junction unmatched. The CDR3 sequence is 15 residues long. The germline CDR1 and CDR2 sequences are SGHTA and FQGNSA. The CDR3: CASSPGQLLTYEQYF. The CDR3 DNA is TGTGCCAGCAGCCCGGGACAGTTGCTAACCTACGAGCAGTACTTC.

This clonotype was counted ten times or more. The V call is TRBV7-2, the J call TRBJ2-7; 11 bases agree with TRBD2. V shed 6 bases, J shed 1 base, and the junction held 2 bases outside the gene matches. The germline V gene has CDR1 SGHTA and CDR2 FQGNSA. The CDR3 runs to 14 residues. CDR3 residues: CASRRTSGSYEQYF. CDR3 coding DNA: TGTGCCAGCAGGCGGACTAGCGGGTCCTACGAGCAGTACTTC.

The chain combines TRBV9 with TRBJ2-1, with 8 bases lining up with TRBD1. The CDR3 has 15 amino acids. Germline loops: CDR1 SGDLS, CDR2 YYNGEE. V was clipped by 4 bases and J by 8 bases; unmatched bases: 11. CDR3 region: CASSPHRGEVDEQFF. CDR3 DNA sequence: TGTGCCAGCAGCCCCCACAGGGGGGAAGTCGATGAGCAGTTCTTC.

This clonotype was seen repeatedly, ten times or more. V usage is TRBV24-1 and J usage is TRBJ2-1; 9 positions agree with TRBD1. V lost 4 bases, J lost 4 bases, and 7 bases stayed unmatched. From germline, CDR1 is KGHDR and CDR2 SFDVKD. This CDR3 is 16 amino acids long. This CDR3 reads CATSDPQGARYNEQFF. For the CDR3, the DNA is TGTGCCACCAGTGACCCACAGGGGGCGAGGTACAATGAGCAGTTCTTC.

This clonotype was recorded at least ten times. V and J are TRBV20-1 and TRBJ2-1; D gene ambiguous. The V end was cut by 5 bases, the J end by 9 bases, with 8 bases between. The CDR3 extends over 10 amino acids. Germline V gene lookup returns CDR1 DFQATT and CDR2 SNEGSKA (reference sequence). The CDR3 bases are TGCAGTGCTGTTACACGTGAGCAGTTCTTC. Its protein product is CSAVTREQFF.

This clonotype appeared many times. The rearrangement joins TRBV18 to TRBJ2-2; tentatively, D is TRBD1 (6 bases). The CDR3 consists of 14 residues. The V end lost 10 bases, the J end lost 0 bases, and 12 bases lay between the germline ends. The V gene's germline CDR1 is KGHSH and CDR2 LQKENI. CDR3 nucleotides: TGTGCCACCCACCAGGGGCCGAACACCGGGGAGCTGTTTTTT. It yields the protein CATHQGPNTGELFF.

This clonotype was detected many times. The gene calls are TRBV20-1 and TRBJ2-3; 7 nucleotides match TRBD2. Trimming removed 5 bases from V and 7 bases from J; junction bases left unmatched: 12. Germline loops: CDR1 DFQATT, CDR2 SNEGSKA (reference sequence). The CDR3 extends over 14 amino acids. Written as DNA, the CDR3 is TGCAGTGCTGGACTAGGGACTTCTCCGAATACGCAGTATTTT. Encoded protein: CSAGLGTSPNTQYF.

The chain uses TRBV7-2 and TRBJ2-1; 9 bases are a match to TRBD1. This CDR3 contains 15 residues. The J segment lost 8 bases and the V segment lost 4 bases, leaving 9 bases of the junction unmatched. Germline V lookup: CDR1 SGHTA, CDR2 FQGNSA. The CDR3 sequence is CASSSRRDRVDEQFF. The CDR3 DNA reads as TGTGCCAGCAGCTCCAGGAGGGACAGGGTCGATGAGCAGTTCTTC.

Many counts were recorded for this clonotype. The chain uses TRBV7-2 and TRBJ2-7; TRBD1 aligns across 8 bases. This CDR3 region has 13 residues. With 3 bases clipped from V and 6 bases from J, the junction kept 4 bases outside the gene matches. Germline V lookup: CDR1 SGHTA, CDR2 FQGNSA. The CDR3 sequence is CASSLDRDSEQYF. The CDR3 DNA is TGTGCCAGCAGCTTGGACAGGGACAGCGAGCAGTACTTC.

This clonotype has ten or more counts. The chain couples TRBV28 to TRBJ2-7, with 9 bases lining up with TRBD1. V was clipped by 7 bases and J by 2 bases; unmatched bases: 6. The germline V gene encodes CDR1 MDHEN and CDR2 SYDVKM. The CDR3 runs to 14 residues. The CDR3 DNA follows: TGTGCCAGCACCAAGGGGGACAGGGCCTACGAGCAGTACTTC. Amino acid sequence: CASTKGDRAYEQYF.

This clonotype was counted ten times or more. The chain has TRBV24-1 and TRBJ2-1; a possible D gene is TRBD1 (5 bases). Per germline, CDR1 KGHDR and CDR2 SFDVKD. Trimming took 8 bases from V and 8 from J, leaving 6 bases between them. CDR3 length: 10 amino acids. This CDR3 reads CATKGHEQFF. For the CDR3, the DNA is TGTGCCACCAAGGGGCATGAGCAGTTCTTC.

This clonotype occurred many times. CDR3 coding DNA: TGTGCCAGCAGCCCTACTAGCGGGAGGGCCAGTGGCACAGATACGCAGTATTTT. Translation gives CASSPTSGRASGTDTQYF. The V call is TRBV7-8, the J call TRBJ2-3; 13 nucleotides match TRBD2. Per the germline V gene, CDR1 is SGHVS and CDR2 is FQNEAQ. V was clipped by 5 bases and J by 1 base; unmatched bases: 9. The CDR3 runs to 18 residues.

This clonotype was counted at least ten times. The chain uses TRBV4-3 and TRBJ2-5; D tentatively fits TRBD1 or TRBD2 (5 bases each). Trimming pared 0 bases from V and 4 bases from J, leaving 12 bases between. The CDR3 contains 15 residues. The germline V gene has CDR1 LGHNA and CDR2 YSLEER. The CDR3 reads CASSQEREGVETQYF. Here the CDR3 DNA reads TGCGCCAGCAGCCAAGAACGGGAAGGGGTAGAGACCCAGTACTTC.

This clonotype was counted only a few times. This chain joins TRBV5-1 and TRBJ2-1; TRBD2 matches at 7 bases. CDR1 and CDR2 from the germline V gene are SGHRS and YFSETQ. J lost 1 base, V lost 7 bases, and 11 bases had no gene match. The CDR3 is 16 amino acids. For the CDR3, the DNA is TGCGCCAGCGGCCCCGGGAGCGGGGTTTCCTACAATGAGCAGTTCTTC. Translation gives CASGPGSGVSYNEQFF.

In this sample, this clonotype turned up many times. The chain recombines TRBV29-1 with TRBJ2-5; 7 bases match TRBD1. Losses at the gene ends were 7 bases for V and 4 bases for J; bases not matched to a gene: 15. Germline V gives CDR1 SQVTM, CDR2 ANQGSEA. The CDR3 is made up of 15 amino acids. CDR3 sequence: CSAGPGQNQGETQYF. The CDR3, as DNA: TGCAGCGCCGGACCGGGACAGAACCAGGGAGAGACCCAGTACTTC.

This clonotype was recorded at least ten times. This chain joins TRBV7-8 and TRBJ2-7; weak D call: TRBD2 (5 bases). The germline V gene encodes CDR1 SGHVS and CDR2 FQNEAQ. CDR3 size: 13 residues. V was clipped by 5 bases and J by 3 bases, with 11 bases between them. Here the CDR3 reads CASSPDLNYEQYF. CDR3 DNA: TGTGCCAGCAGCCCGGACTTAAACTACGAGCAGTACTTC. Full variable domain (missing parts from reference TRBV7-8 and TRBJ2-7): GAGVSQSPRYKVAKRGQDVALRCDPISGHVSLFWYQQALGQGPEFLTYFQNEAQLDKSGLPSDRFFAERPEGSVSTLKIQRTQQEDSAVYLCASSPDLNYEQYFGPGTRLTVT.

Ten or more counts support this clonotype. CDR3 DNA sequence: TGTGCCAGCAGCTTATACTGGGACAGGGGATCTGGGGCCAACGTCCTGACTTTC. Its translation is CASSLYWDRGSGANVLTF. The chain recombines TRBV11-1 with TRBJ2-6; 10 nucleotides agree with TRBD1. Per germline, CDR1 SGHAT and CDR2 FQDESV (reference sequence). V was clipped by 2 bases and J by 1 base; unmatched bases: 5. The length of the CDR3 is 18 residues.

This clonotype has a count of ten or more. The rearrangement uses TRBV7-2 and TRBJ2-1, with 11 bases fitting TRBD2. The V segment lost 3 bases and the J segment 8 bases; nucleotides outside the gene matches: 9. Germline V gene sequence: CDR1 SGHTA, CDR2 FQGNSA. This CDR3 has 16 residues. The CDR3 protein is CASSFMTSGIGDEQFF. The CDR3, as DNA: TGTGCCAGCAGCTTCATGACTAGCGGGATAGGTGATGAGCAGTTCTTC. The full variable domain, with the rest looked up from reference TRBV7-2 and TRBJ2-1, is GAGVSQSPSNKVTEKGKDVELRCDPISGHTALYWYRQSLGQGLEFLIYFQGNSAPDKSGLPSDRFSAERTGGSVSTLTIQRTQQEDSAVYLCASSFMTSGIGDEQFFGPGTRLTVL.

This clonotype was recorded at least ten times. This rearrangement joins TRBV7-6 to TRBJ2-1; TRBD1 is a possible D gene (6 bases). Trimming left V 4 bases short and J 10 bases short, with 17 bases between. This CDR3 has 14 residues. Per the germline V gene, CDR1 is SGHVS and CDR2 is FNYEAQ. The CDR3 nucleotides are TGTGCCAGCAGCTCCCGGGACACGGTGGGGGAGCAGTTCTTC. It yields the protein CASSSRDTVGEQFF.